Sequencing of this T cell receptor beta chain was carried out in a study of OX40 agonist ivuxolimab in advanced cancers. This clone has more than one count but fewer than ten. Some clones are missing from TCRdb's copy, which holds only in-frame ones; the method was immunoSEQ multiplex PCR. The sample includes about 53,000 clones, approximately 80% of them seen just once. The germline V gene encodes CDR1 MNHEY and CDR2 SVGAGI. V was trimmed by 3 bases and J by 2 bases, leaving 10 bases between them. The CDR3 is 14 amino acids. The chain recombines TRBV6-5 with TRBJ2-5; D not resolved. Material: CD4+ or CD8+ T cells sorted from blood, obtained in a trial of the OX40 agonist ivuxolimab. The origin of this receptor is an adult with an advanced solid tumor such as melanoma, head and neck, liver or kidney cancer. The CDR3 reads CASSYGGIQETQYF. The CDR3 DNA follows: TGTGCCAGCAGTTATGGCGGAATACAAGAGACCCAGTACTTC.